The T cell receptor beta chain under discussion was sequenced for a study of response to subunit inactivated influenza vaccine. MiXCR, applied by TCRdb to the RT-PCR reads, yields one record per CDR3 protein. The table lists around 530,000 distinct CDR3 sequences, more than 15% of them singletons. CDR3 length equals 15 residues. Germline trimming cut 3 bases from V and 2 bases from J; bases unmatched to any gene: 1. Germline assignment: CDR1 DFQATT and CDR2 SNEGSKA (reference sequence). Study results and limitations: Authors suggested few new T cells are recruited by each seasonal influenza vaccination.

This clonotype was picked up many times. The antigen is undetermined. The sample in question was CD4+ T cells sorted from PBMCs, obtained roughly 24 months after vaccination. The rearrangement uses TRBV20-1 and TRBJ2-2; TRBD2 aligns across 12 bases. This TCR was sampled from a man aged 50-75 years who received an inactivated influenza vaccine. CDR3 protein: CSASGLAGNTGELFF. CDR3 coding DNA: TGCAGTGCTAGCGGACTAGCGGGAAACACCGGGGAGCTGTTTTTT.